This TCR beta chain was recorded in a study of T-cell memory formation after mild COVID-19. Study background: There were largely donor-specific TCR clusters.

cDNA libraries for TCR alpha and TCR beta, carrying sample barcodes and UMIs, came from 5'RACE with constant-segment primers. One entry per CDR3 protein, called by TCRdb with MiXCR from the 5' RACE reads. The data hold about 410,000 distinct CDR3 sequences, with 23% observed a single time. The germline CDR1 and CDR2 sequences are SGHVS and FQNEAQ. This CDR3 region has 14 residues. The V gene end was trimmed by 6 bases and the J gene end by 3 bases; junction bases not matched to a gene: 5. A few counts support this clonotype. Its target is unknown. Study conclusions and caveats: Most CD4+ clones that shrank were in CM and EM, while CD8+ ones turned up in EMRA.

What was sequenced was PBMCs or a T cell subset sorted from them (not recorded which). V gene TRBV7-8 combines with J gene TRBJ2-7, with 10 bases matching TRBD2. This receptor was identified in an adult woman who had mild COVID-19 (a few samples of this study predate the infection). Cell type and time point are not known. DNA for the CDR3: TGTGCCAGCAGTAATATAGCGGGAGGCTACGAGCAGTACTTC. It specifies CASSNIAGGYEQYF.